These 29 T cell receptor beta chains were sequenced from one sample in a study of blood T cell repertoires in COVID-19 (dated by TCRdb to about 2020). Library prep was done by the immunoSEQ multiplex PCR assay. TCRdb mirrors the immuneACCESS table, restricted to in-frame sequences. Some clones are absent from its copies; in checked studies, under half trace to an unresolved V gene, and the reason for the others is unknown. The sample includes fewer than 200,000 clones, with 89% observed a single time. The top ten clones comprise roughly 2% of the sample. Sequencing input: peripheral blood. All receptors come from a man in his late teens or twenties who had recovered from COVID-19.

This clone has ten or more counts. This CDR3 reads CASARVGVGPETQYF. The CDR3 nucleotides read TGTGCCAGCGCTAGGGTAGGGGTTGGGCCCGAGACCCAGTACTTC. The gene calls are TRBV27 and TRBJ2-5, with D maybe TRBD1 (5 bases). From germline, CDR1 is MNHEY and CDR2 SMNVEV (reference sequence). Trimming took 8 bases from V and 5 from J, leaving 21 bases between them. The CDR3 covers 15 residues.

V gene TRBV19 combines with J gene TRBJ2-1; maybe TRBD2 (5 bases). V was trimmed by 4 bases and J by 7 bases, leaving 14 bases between them. CDR1 LNHDA and CDR2 SQIVND come from the germline V gene (reference sequence). CDR3 length equals 14 residues. CDR3 residues: CASSRRGPLNEQFF. DNA of the CDR3: TGTGCCAGTAGTAGGCGCGGGCCCTTAAATGAGCAGTTCTTC.

The chain is built from TRBV10-2 and TRBJ1-1; D is ambiguous. The V end was cut by 0 bases, the J end by 6 bases, with 2 bases between. Germline lookup yields CDR1 WSHSY and CDR2 SAAADI. The CDR3 has 11 residues. This chain's CDR3 is CASSESSEAFF. In DNA, the CDR3 is TGCGCCAGCAGTGAGTCCTCTGAAGCTTTCTTT.

This chain connects TRBV27 to TRBJ2-3; D is possibly TRBD1 (6 bases). Trimming pared 4 bases from V and 6 bases from J, leaving 20 bases between. Per germline, CDR1 MNHEY and CDR2 SMNVEV (reference sequence). The CDR3 consists of 16 residues. The CDR3 sequence is CASSSPGAIRPDTQYF. As DNA, the CDR3 is TGTGCCAGCAGTTCTCCAGGGGCCATTCGTCCGGATACGCAGTATTTT.

The chain uses TRBV2 and TRBJ1-6; 8 bases match TRBD1. Per germline, CDR1 SNHLY and CDR2 FYNNEI. The CDR3 is 14 residues long. V lost 5 bases to trimming and J lost 6 bases; unmatched junction nucleotides: 3. The CDR3 bases are TGTGCCAGCAGTTATGGACAGGGTAATTCACCCCTCCACTTT. Translating gives CASSYGQGNSPLHF.

The gene calls are TRBV6-6 and TRBJ1-1; no definite D call. The V and J ends lost 0 bases and 1 base respectively, with 6 bases between them. The CDR3 has 14 residues. Germline-derived CDR1 and CDR2 are MNHNY and SVGAGI (reference sequence). Here the CDR3 reads CASSYSRKNTEAFF. Here the CDR3 DNA reads TGTGCCAGCAGTTACTCGCGGAAGAACACTGAAGCTTTCTTT.

The CDR3 region has the DNA TGTGCCAGCTCACCCCCCGGGACTACTATTGAGCAGTACTTC. It specifies CASSPPGTTIEQYF. The chain couples TRBV18 to TRBJ2-7; 7 bases map to TRBD2. V shed 3 bases, J shed 7 bases, and the junction held 9 bases outside the gene matches. The CDR3 is 14 amino acids. CDR1 and CDR2 (germline): KGHSH, LQKENI.

The rearrangement joins TRBV5-1 to TRBJ2-7, with D possibly matching TRBD2 (5 bases). The CDR3 runs 15 residues. Between the trimmed V and J ends, which lost 0 bases and 7 bases, there was a span of 17 bases. Per germline, CDR1 SGHRS and CDR2 YFSETQ. CDR3 DNA: TGCGCCAGCAGCTTGGTTGGTCCCAACTCGGGGGAGCAGTACTTC. Its translation: CASSLVGPNSGEQYF.

The V gene is TRBV7-2, the J gene TRBJ2-1, with 9 bases that match TRBD2. The germline V gene encodes CDR1 SGHTA and CDR2 FQGNSA. CDR3 size: 18 residues. J lost 8 bases, V lost 1 base, and 15 bases had no gene match. This CDR3 is CASSLVAAGGGRWDEQFF. The CDR3 nucleotides are TGTGCCAGCAGCTTAGTCGCCGCGGGAGGGGGCCGGTGGGATGAGCAGTTCTTC.

The V call is TRBV6-5, the J call TRBJ2-1; 8 positions match TRBD2. CDR1 is MNHEY, CDR2 SVGAGI, per germline. Trimming took 5 bases from V and 6 from J; bases not matched to a gene: 3. This CDR3 is 13 amino acids long. CDR3 nucleotide sequence: TGTGCCAGCAGTCTAGGACTAGCCAATGAGCAGTTCTTC. This translates into CASSLGLANEQFF.

The genes are TRBV6-6 and TRBJ1-4, with D maybe TRBD1 (5 bases). V was cut by 6 bases and J by 8 bases, with 13 bases left in between. Germline V CDR1 and CDR2: MNHNY, SVGAGI (reference sequence). CDR3 length: 13 residues. CDR3 DNA sequence: TGTGCCAGCAGCTTACGGTCAGGGGAAAAACTGTTTTTT. It codes for CASSLRSGEKLFF.

The chain uses TRBV2 and TRBJ1-3; D gene unclear. CDR3 length equals 14 residues. Germline V CDR1 and CDR2: SNHLY, FYNNEI. Trimming took 5 bases from V and 0 from J, leaving 8 bases between them. The CDR3 spells CASSLQNSGNTIYF. The DNA of the CDR3 is TGTGCCAGCAGTTTACAGAACTCTGGAAACACCATATATTTT.

The chain is built from TRBV10-3 and TRBJ2-2, with TRBD1 matching 9 bases. This CDR3 spans 15 amino acids. CDR1 ENHRY and CDR2 SYGVKD come from the germline V gene. V dropped 4 bases and J dropped 2; count of bases not matched to a gene: 2. The CDR3 region is CAISGGQGNTGELFF. The CDR3 DNA reads TGTGCCATCAGTGGGGGACAGGGAAACACCGGGGAGCTGTTTTTT.

V usage is TRBV25-1 and J usage is TRBJ2-1; 11 bases map to TRBD2. V dropped 5 bases and J dropped 4; count of bases not matched to a gene: 4. The CDR3 has 15 amino acids. The V gene's germline CDR1 is MGHDK and CDR2 SYGVNS. The CDR3 region is CASSPGLAVYNEQFF. CDR3 nucleotides: TGTGCCAGCAGTCCGGGACTAGCGGTATACAATGAGCAGTTCTTC.

The chain is built from TRBV13 and TRBJ2-2; 12 nucleotides agree with TRBD2. The CDR3 contains 14 residues. The V and J ends lost 5 bases and 7 bases, in that order; junction bases with no gene match: 2. Germline assignment: CDR1 PRHDT and CDR2 FYEKMQ (reference sequence). The CDR3 coding sequence is TGTGCCAGCAGCATGGGACTAGCGGGCGGGGAGCTGTTTTTT. Translating it yields CASSMGLAGGELFF. Full variable domain (missing parts from reference TRBV13 and TRBJ2-2): AAGVIQSPRHLIKEKRETATLKCYPIPRHDTVYWYQQGPGQDPQFLISFYEKMQSDKGSIPDRFSAQQFSDYHSELNMSSLELGDSALYFCASSMGLAGGELFFGEGSRLTVL.

This CDR3 reads CASSKQRRVYEQYF. The CDR3 DNA reads TGTGCCAGCAGTAAGCAGCGGCGGGTCTACGAGCAGTACTTC. This sequence joins TRBV6-2 or TRBV6-3 and TRBJ2-7, with D perhaps TRBD2 (5 bases). The germline V and J ends were trimmed by 5 bases and 3 bases, with 14 bases remaining between them. Germline CDR1 MNHEY, CDR2 SVGEGT. The CDR3 loop spans 14 amino acids.

This chain uses TRBV5-1 with TRBJ1-6; tentatively, D is TRBD1 (5 bases). Germline values: CDR1 SGHRS, CDR2 YFSETQ. Trimming cost V 0 bases and J 6 bases, with 13 bases left between them. This CDR3 has 16 residues. As DNA, the CDR3 is TGCGCCAGCAGCTTGGCCACAGGTGATCGTAATTCACCCCTCCACTTT. It yields the protein CASSLATGDRNSPLHF.

The chain couples TRBV7-8 to TRBJ1-6; D gene uncertain. The CDR3 consists of 15 residues. Per germline, CDR1 SGHVS and CDR2 FQNEAQ. V lost 2 bases and J lost 7, with 12 bases in between. The CDR3 DNA is TGTGCCAGCAGCTTACAGGCTCGATTGAATTCACCCCTCCACTTT. Amino acid sequence: CASSLQARLNSPLHF.

The chain links TRBV5-1 to TRBJ1-1, with TRBD1 identical over 10 bases. Germline V gene data show CDR1 as SGHRS and CDR2 as YFSETQ. Germline trimming cut 4 bases from V and 3 bases from J; bases unmatched to any gene: 3. The CDR3 is 14 amino acids. CDR3: CASSPGQGYTEAFF. DNA of the CDR3: TGCGCCAGCAGCCCGGGACAGGGGTACACTGAAGCTTTCTTT.

The chain joins TRBV27 to TRBJ2-7; D gene unclear. With 0 bases removed from V and 2 bases from J, the gap between germline ends came to 5 bases. Germline CDR1 and CDR2: MNHEY and SMNVEV (reference sequence). The CDR3 extends over 13 amino acids. The CDR3 nucleotides are TGTGCCAGCAGTTTATCGAGGACCTACGAGCAGTACTTC. Encoded protein: CASSLSRTYEQYF.

The rearrangement links TRBV5-4 to TRBJ1-2, with D uncertain. The V gene's germline CDR1 is SGHNT and CDR2 YYREEE (reference sequence). The CDR3 spans 15 residues. The ends were cut back, 2 bases at V and 6 bases at J, with 17 bases in the middle. CDR3 amino acids: CASSFPDMPLHGYTF. CDR3 nucleotide sequence: TGTGCCAGCAGCTTCCCCGACATGCCGCTACATGGCTACACCTTC. The full variable domain, completed using reference TRBV5-4 and TRBJ1-2, is ETGVTQSPTHLIKTRGQQVTLRCSSQSGHNTVSWYQQALGQGPQFIFQYYREEENGRGNFPPRFSGLQFPNYSSELNVNALELDDSALYLCASSFPDMPLHGYTFGSGTRLTVV.

This sequence joins TRBV5-1 and TRBJ2-3; 7 bases match TRBD2. The V and J ends lost 4 bases and 1 base, in that order; junction bases with no gene match: 15. Germline CDR1 reads SGHRS; CDR2 reads YFSETQ. The CDR3 has 18 amino acids. CDR3 bases: TGCGCCAGCAGCCCGGACTGGGGGAGGGCTGGGGGCACAGATACGCAGTATTTT. Protein: CASSPDWGRAGGTDTQYF.

This chain links TRBV5-6 with TRBJ2-3; the match to TRBD1 covers 7 bases. The CDR3 totals 15 residues. Germline CDR1 and CDR2: SGHDT and YYEEEE. Germline trimming cut 2 bases from V and 0 bases from J; bases unmatched to any gene: 3. Here the CDR3 DNA reads TGTGCCAGCAGCTTAAGGGGGCTAAGCACAGATACGCAGTATTTT. It encodes CASSLRGLSTDTQYF. The entire variable domain, with the rest obtained from reference TRBV5-6 and TRBJ2-3, is as follows: DAGVTQSPTHLIKTRGQQVTLRCSPKSGHDTVSWYQQALGQGPQFIFQYYEEEERQRGNFPDRFSGHQFPNYSSELNVNALLLGDSALYLCASSLRGLSTDTQYFGPGTRLTVL.

The chain is built from TRBV14 and TRBJ2-7; 8 nucleotides agree with TRBD1. The CDR3 loop spans 14 amino acids. Per germline, CDR1 SGHDN and CDR2 FVKESK. After removal of 4 bases from V and 5 bases from J, the junction contained 7 bases not matched to a gene. This CDR3 reads CASSPGQGPHEQYF. CDR3 sequence (DNA): TGTGCCAGCAGCCCTGGACAGGGACCCCACGAGCAGTACTTC. Together with reference TRBV14 and TRBJ2-7, the CDR3 gives the full variable domain: EAGVTQFPSHSVIEKGQTVTLRCDPISGHDNLYWYRRVMGKEIKFLLHFVKESKQDESGMPNNRFLAERTGGTYSTLKVQPAELEDSGVYFCASSPGQGPHEQYFGPGTRLTVT.

The V gene is TRBV6-5, the J gene TRBJ1-4, with a weak D call TRBD1 (5 bases). The length of the CDR3 is 14 residues. The V gene's germline CDR1 is MNHEY and CDR2 SVGAGI. V dropped 5 bases and J dropped 2 bases, with 9 bases sitting between them. CDR3 amino acids: CASSNRLTNEKLFF. The CDR3 DNA reads as TGTGCCAGCAGTAACAGGTTGACTAATGAAAAACTGTTTTTT.

This clone was found a few times. The chain recombines TRBV4-1 with TRBJ2-1; no clear D gene. CDR1 is MGHRA and CDR2 is YSYEKL in the germline V gene. Trimming removed 1 base from V and 0 bases from J, with 7 bases in between. The CDR3 spans 15 residues. The CDR3 loop is CASSQAEFSYNEQFF. The CDR3 nucleotides read TGCGCCAGCAGCCAAGCGGAGTTCTCCTACAATGAGCAGTTCTTC.

In this sample, this clone turned up a few times. The CDR3 here is CASGLPQDRDPHFIEETQYF. CDR3 DNA: TGTGCTAGTGGTTTGCCCCAGGACAGGGACCCTCATTTCATCGAAGAGACCCAGTACTTC. The rearrangement uses TRBV12-5 and TRBJ2-5, with 8 positions matching TRBD1. Losses at the gene ends were 2 bases for V and 3 bases for J; bases not matched to a gene: 20. CDR3 size: 20 residues. Germline CDR1 reads LGHNT; CDR2 reads FRNRAP.

The chain combines TRBV12-3 or TRBV12-4 with TRBJ1-1, with D perhaps TRBD1 (5 bases). The CDR3 contains 13 residues. The V gene lost 3 bases and the J gene lost 1 base, with 6 bases spanning the gap. The CDR3 region has the DNA TGTGCCAGCAGTTTTGGGGCGAACACTGAAGCTTTCTTT. Translating it yields CASSFGANTEAFF.

This clone was detected only once. The CDR3 DNA sequence: TGTGCCAGCAGCCCTCATCAGGGAAACACCGGGGAGCTGTTTTTT. Its protein is CASSPHQGNTGELFF. The chain recombines TRBV7-2 with TRBJ2-2, with D possibly TRBD1 on 5 matching bases. V gave up 5 bases and J gave up 2 bases, with 12 bases separating them. The CDR3 sequence is 15 residues long. Looked up from germline, CDR1 is SGHTA and CDR2 is FQGNSA.